The 5 T cell receptor beta chains in this list originate from one sample, sequenced in a study of Ad26.COV2.S vaccination and SARS-CoV-2 variants (dated by TCRdb to about 2021). Libraries were constructed by the immunoSEQ multiplex PCR assay. What TCRdb holds here is the immuneACCESS table cut down to in-frame rearrangements. Part of the clones is not present; checked against another copy, under half of the missing clones reflect an unresolved V gene, and the others are unexplained. The sample yields about 480,000 clones; around 88% were counted once. Jointly, the top ten make up over 10% of the sample. The meaning of the sample's treatment or condition label: around 19 received Ad26.COV2.S at low or high dose, single or two shots; 5 received placebo; per-sample allocation not given. Repertoires of vaccine and placebo recipients were sequenced from samples collected on day 63 after the first injection.

The sample was peripheral blood, taken in a trial of Ad26.COV2.S vaccine versus placebo. Receptor source: a person between 18 and 65 years old who received the Ad26.COV2.S COVID-19 vaccine or a placebo.

The sample holds one count of this clone. The chain carries TRBV28 and TRBJ2-7, with a tentative D call TRBD1 (6 bases). Germline loops: CDR1 MDHEN, CDR2 SYDVKM. V was cut by 3 bases and J by 7 bases, with 7 bases left in between. CDR3 length equals 11 residues. CDR3 region: CASSFGTEQYF. CDR3 bases: TGTGCCAGCAGTTTTGGGACAGAGCAGTACTTC.

The rearrangement uses TRBV3-1 (or the pseudogene TRBV3-2) and TRBJ1-1; the D gene is possibly TRBD1 (6 bases). Germline CDR1 LGHDT, CDR2 YNNKEL (reference sequence). This CDR3 has 12 amino acids. V dropped 1 base and J dropped 11 bases, with 11 bases sitting between them. CDR3 DNA sequence: TGTGCCAGCAGCCAAGTCGGGGGGCTTGCTTTCTTT. It yields the protein CASSQVGGLAFF.

The rearrangement links TRBV29-1 to TRBJ1-2, with 8 bases fitting TRBD1. CDR3 length equals 14 residues. Germline trimming cut 0 bases from V and 4 bases from J; bases unmatched to any gene: 4. CDR1 SQVTM and CDR2 ANQGSEA come from the germline V gene. This CDR3 is CSVEDRGRLYGYTF. In DNA form, the CDR3 reads TGCAGCGTTGAAGACAGGGGGCGCCTCTATGGCTACACCTTC.

This CDR3 reads CASSQTSGSSYEQYF. The CDR3 nucleotides read TGTGCCAGCAGCCAAACTAGCGGTAGCTCCTACGAGCAGTACTTC. The chain combines TRBV7-2 with TRBJ2-7, with 8 bases fitting TRBD2. This CDR3 has 15 amino acids. J gave up 0 bases and V 5 bases, and 6 bases lay outside the gene matches. Germline CDR1 SGHTA, CDR2 FQGNSA.

The chain couples TRBV6-2 or TRBV6-3 to TRBJ2-7; TRBD1 agrees at 7 bases. V shed 2 bases, J shed 0 bases, and the junction held 7 bases outside the gene matches. The length of the CDR3 is 16 residues. Germline V gene lookup returns CDR1 MNHEY and CDR2 SVGEGT. CDR3 sequence (DNA): TGTGCCAGCAGTTACGCCCCGGGACAGACCTCCTACGAGCAGTACTTC. This codes for CASSYAPGQTSYEQYF.